A selection of T cell receptor beta chains follows, all from one sample in a study of identical twins. TCRdb re-called the 5' RACE reads through MiXCR, storing one row per CDR3 protein. The table has around 690,000 distinct CDR3 sequences, around 20% seen once. The same data also contributed to another study, on T cells expressing NK-cell markers.

Specimen: PBMCs. These receptors all come from a young woman in good health. CDR3s include the opening cysteine and the closing phenylalanine or tryptophan. D genes are given only for firm matches. Only part of the rows carry a size: once, few, many, or a class if the clone is expanded.

cdr3_aa | cdr3_nt | j_call | clone_size | d_call | v_call
CASSSPGEANEKLFF | TGTGCCAGCAGCTCTCCCGGAGAGGCTAATGAAAAACTGTTTTTT | TRBJ1-4 | - | - | TRBV11-2
CATSDPPQNEQFF | TGTGCCACCAGTGATCCCCCCCAGAATGAGCAGTTCTTC | TRBJ2-1 | - | - | TRBV24-1
CASRKGTEAFF | TGTGCCAGCAGGAAAGGCACTGAAGCTTTCTTT | TRBJ1-1 | many | - | TRBV7-9
CASSRGTRGYGYTF | TGTGCCAGCAGTCGAGGAACCCGCGGGTATGGCTACACCTTC | TRBJ1-2 | - | - | TRBV6-1
CASSEAKDRDTEAFF | TGTGCCAGCAGCGAGGCGAAGGACAGGGACACTGAAGCTTTCTTT | TRBJ1-1 | many | TRBD1 | TRBV9
CASSLERGTGETQYF | TGTGCCAGCAGCTTAGAGAGGGGGACTGGAGAGACCCAGTACTTC | TRBJ2-5 | many | - | TRBV7-6
CASSSGQGVSGNTIYF | TGCGCCAGCAGCTCTGGACAGGGGGTATCTGGAAACACCATATATTTT | TRBJ1-3 | few | TRBD1 | TRBV5-1
CASSYRGTSVSDEQFF | TGTGCCAGCAGCTACCGAGGGACTAGCGTTTCCGATGAGCAGTTCTTC | TRBJ2-1 | - | TRBD2 | TRBV6-2/TRBV6-3
CASSLGTGADEQYF | TGTGCCAGCAGTTTGGGGACAGGGGCTGACGAGCAGTACTTC | TRBJ2-7 | - | TRBD1 | TRBV12-3/TRBV12-4
CASSLGGSSGILYEQYF | TGTGCCAGCAGCTTGGGGGGTAGTAGCGGGATCCTCTACGAGCAGTACTTC | TRBJ2-7 | few | TRBD2 | TRBV5-5
CASSFLGGSSYEQYF | TGTGCCAGCAGTTTCCTAGGTGGAAGCTCCTACGAGCAGTACTTC | TRBJ2-7 | - | - | TRBV12-3/TRBV12-4
CRLAEGAEEAFF | TGCAGGCTGGCCGAAGGGGCAGAGGAAGCTTTCTTT | TRBJ1-1 | few | - | TRBV20-1
CASSDRTVKRGYTF | TGTGCCAGCAGCGACCGGACAGTTAAGCGTGGCTACACCTTC | TRBJ1-2 | once | - | TRBV12-3/TRBV12-4
CASSSQEETQYF | TGCGCCAGCAGCTCCCAGGAGGAGACCCAGTACTTC | TRBJ2-5 | - | - | TRBV5-1
CASLGAVGAFF | TGTGCCAGTTTAGGGGCGGTAGGAGCTTTCTTT | TRBJ1-1 | once | - | TRBV27
CSARGTGKTFF | TGCAGTGCTAGAGGGACAGGGAAAACTTTCTTT | TRBJ1-1 | - | TRBD1 | TRBV20-1
CATSDRQGTEAFF | TGTGCCACCAGTGACCGACAGGGAACTGAAGCTTTCTTT | TRBJ1-1 | - | TRBD1 | TRBV24-1
CASSRQGSMRSPLHF | TGTGCCAGCAGTCGACAGGGGAGCATGCGTTCACCCCTCCACTTT | TRBJ1-6 | few | TRBD1 | TRBV12-3/TRBV12-4
CSAMNPKRGATDTQYF | TGCAGTGCTATGAACCCGAAGCGGGGGGCCACAGATACGCAGTATTTT | TRBJ2-3 | many | TRBD2 | TRBV20-1
CASSLVGLAETQYF | TGTGCCAGCAGCTTAGTGGGACTAGCGGAGACCCAGTACTTC | TRBJ2-5 | - | TRBD2 | TRBV7-2
CSAFPLRDRVYNEQFF | TGCAGTGCCTTTCCACTACGGGACAGGGTCTACAATGAGCAGTTCTTC | TRBJ2-1 | few | TRBD1 | TRBV20-1
CASSPGLAGGPTGELFF | TGTGCCAGCAGCCCGGGACTAGCGGGGGGGCCGACCGGGGAGCTGTTTTTT | TRBJ2-2 | - | TRBD2 | TRBV4-2
CASRQNPNEQFF | TGCGCCAGTCGACAGAATCCCAATGAGCAGTTCTTC | TRBJ2-1 | - | - | TRBV5-1
CASSTVSAGANVLTF | TGTGCCAGCTCTACCGTTTCCGCTGGGGCCAACGTCCTGACTTTC | TRBJ2-6 | many | - | TRBV27
CASSDRTSGGKLLYNEQFF | TGTGCCAGCAGTGATCGAACTAGCGGGGGGAAGCTTTTATACAATGAGCAGTTCTTC | TRBJ2-1 | - | TRBD2 | TRBV6-4
CSARDGGRFEETQYF | TGCAGTGCTAGAGATGGGGGGCGCTTTGAGGAGACCCAGTACTTC | TRBJ2-5 | few | - | TRBV20-1
CASNLGGYNEQFF | TGTGCCAGCAACCTGGGCGGCTACAATGAGCAGTTCTTC | TRBJ2-1 | - | - | TRBV12-3/TRBV12-4
CASSIRQGGRTDTQYF | TGCGCCAGCAGCATACGACAGGGGGGGCGCACAGATACGCAGTATTTT | TRBJ2-3 | - | TRBD1 | TRBV5-1
CASSQGWTGTNTEAFF | TGCGCCAGCAGCCAGGGGTGGACAGGGACAAACACTGAAGCTTTCTTT | TRBJ1-1 | few | TRBD1 | TRBV5-1